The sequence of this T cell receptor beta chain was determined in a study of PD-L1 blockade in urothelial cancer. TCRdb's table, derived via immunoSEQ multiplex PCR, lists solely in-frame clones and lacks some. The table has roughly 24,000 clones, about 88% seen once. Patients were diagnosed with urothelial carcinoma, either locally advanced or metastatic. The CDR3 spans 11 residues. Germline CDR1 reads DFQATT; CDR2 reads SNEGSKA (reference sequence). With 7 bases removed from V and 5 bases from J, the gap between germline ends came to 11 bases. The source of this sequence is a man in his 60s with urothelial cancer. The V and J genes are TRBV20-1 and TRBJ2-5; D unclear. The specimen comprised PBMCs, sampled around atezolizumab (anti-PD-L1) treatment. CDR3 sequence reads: CSGLRGETQYF. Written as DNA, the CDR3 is TGCAGTGGGCTCCGTGGTGAGACCCAGTACTTC.